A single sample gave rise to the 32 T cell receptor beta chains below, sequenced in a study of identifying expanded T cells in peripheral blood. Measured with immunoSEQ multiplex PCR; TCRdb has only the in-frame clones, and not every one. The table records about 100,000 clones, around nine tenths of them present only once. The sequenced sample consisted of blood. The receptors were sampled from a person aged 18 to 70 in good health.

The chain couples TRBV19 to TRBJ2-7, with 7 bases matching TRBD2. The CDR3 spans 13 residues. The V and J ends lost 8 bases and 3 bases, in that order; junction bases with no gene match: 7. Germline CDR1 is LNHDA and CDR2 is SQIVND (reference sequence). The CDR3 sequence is CASRERGDYEQYF. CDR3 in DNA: TGTGCCAGTCGCGAGCGGGGCGACTACGAGCAGTACTTC.

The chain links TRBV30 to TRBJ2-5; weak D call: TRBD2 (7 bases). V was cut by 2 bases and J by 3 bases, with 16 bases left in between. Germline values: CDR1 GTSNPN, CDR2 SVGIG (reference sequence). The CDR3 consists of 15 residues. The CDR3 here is CAWSWGGREKETQYF. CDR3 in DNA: TGTGCCTGGAGTTGGGGGGGCAGGGAGAAAGAGACCCAGTACTTC.

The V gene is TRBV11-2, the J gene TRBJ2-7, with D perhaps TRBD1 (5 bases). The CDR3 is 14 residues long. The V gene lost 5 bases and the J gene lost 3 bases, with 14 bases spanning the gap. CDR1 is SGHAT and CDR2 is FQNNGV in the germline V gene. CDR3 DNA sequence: TGTGCCAGCAGCCCCATTAGGGGAAACTACGAGCAGTACTTC. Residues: CASSPIRGNYEQYF.

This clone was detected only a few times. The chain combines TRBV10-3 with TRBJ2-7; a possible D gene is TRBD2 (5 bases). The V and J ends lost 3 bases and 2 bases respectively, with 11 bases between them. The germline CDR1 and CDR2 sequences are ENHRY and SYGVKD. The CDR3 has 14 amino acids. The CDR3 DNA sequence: TGTGCCATCAGTGATCGTAGCGCAGCCTACGAGCAGTACTTC. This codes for CAISDRSAAYEQYF.

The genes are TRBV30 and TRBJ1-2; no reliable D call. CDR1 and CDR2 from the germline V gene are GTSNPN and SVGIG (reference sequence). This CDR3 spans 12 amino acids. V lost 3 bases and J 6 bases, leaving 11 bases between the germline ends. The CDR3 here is CAWRILGHGYTF. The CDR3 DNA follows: TGTGCCTGGAGAATCCTAGGGCATGGCTACACCTTC.

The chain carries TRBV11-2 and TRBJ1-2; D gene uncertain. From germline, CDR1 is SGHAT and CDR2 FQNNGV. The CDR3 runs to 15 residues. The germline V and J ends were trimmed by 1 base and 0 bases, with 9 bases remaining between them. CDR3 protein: CASSLVLGPNYGYTF. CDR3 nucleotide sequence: TGTGCCAGCAGCTTAGTGCTAGGTCCTAACTATGGCTACACCTTC.

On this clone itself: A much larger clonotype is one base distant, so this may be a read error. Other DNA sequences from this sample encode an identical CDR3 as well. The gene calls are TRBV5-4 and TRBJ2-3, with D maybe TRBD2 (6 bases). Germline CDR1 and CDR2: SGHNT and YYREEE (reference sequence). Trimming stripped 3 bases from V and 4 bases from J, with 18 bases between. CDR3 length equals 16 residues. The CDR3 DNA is TGTGCCAGCAGCTCAAAGACTAGTGGGTCGGCAGATACGCAGTATTTT. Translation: CASSSKTSGSADTQYF.

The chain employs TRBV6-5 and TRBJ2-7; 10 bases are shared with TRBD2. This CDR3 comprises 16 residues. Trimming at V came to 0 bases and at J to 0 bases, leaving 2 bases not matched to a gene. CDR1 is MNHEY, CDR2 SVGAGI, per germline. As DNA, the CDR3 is TGTGCCAGCAGTTACTCGCTAGCGGGGGCCTCCTACGAGCAGTACTTC. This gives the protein CASSYSLAGASYEQYF.

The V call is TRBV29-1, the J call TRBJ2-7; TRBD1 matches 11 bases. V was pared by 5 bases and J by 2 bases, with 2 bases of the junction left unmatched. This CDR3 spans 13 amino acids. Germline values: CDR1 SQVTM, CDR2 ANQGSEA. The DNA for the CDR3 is TGCAGCGTTACGGACAGGGGGCCCTACGAGCAGTACTTC. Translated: CSVTDRGPYEQYF.

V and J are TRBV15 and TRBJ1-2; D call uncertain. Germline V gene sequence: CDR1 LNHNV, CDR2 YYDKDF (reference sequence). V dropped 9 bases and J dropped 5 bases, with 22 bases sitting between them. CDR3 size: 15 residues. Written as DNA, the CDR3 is TGTGCCACGTACGATCAACGAGCCAGAAGATATGGCTACACCTTC. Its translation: CATYDQRARRYGYTF.

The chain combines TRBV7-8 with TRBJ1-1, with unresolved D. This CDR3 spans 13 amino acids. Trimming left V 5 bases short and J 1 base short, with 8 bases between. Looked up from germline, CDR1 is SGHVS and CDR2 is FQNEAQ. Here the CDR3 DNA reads TGTGCCAGCAGCGCACAGAGGAACACTGAAGCTTTCTTT. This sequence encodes CASSAQRNTEAFF.

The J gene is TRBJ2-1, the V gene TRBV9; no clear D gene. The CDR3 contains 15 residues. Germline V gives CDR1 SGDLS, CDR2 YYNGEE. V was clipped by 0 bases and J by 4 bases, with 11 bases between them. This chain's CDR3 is CASSVGVGRYNEQFF. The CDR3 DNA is TGTGCCAGCAGCGTAGGGGTGGGTAGGTACAATGAGCAGTTCTTC.

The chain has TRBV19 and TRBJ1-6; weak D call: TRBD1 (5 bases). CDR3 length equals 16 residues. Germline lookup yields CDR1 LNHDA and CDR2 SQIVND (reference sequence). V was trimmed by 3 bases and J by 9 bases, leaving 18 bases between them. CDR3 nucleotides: TGTGCCAGTAGTATCAAGGGACGCCGATTCGGTTCACCCCTCCACTTT. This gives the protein CASSIKGRRFGSPLHF.

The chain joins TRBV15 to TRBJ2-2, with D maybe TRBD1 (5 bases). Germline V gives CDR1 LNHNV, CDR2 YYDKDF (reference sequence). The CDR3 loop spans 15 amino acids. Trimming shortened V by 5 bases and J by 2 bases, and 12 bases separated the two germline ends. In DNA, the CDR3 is TGTGCCACCAGCTCAAGGCAGGGAAACACCGGGGAGCTGTTTTTT. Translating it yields CATSSRQGNTGELFF.

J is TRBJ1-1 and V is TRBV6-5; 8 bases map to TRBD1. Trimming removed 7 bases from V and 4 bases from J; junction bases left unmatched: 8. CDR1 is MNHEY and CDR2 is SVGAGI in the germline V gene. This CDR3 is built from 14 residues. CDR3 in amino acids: CASTPDRVGTEAFF. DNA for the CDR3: TGTGCCAGCACCCCGGACAGGGTTGGCACTGAAGCTTTCTTT.

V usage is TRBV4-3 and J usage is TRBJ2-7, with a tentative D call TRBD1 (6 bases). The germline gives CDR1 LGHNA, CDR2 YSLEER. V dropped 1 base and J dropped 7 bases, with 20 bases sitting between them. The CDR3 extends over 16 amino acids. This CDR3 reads CASSQAQGTFWGEQYF. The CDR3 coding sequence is TGCGCCAGCAGCCAAGCACAGGGAACCTTTTGGGGGGAGCAGTACTTC.

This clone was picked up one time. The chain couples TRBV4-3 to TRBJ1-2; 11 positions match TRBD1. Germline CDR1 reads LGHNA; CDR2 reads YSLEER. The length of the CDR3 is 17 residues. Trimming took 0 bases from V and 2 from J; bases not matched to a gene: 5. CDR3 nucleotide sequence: TGCGCCAGCAGCCAAGATCGGGACAGGGGGATGAACTATGGCTACACCTTC. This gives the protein CASSQDRDRGMNYGYTF.

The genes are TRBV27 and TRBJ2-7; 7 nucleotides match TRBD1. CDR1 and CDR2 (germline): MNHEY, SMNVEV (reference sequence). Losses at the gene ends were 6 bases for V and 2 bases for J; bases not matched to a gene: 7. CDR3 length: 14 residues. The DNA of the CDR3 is TGTGCCAGCAGATCGCCGGGACAGACCTACGAGCAGTACTTC. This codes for CASRSPGQTYEQYF.

CDR3 nucleotide sequence: TGTGCCAGCATCATATCCCGGCAGGGGGAGTCCTACGAGCAGTACTTC. This codes for CASIISRQGESYEQYF. The chain carries TRBV21-1 and TRBJ2-7; the table's D call, TRBD1, has no DNA check behind it. TRBV21-1 represents a pseudogene. This CDR3 contains 16 residues.

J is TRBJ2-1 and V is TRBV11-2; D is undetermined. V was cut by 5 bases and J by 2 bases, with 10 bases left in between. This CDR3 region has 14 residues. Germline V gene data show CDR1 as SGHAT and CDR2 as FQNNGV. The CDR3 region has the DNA TGTGCCAGCAGCACTCCCCCTCCCTACAATGAGCAGTTCTTC. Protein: CASSTPPPYNEQFF.

The chain's CDR3 is CASSLTQGVVNTEAFF. As DNA, the CDR3 is TGTGCCAGCAGCTTAACACAGGGAGTTGTGAACACTGAAGCTTTCTTT. The gene calls are TRBV7-6 and TRBJ1-1, with D possibly matching TRBD1 (6 bases). The germline V gene has CDR1 SGHVS and CDR2 FNYEAQ. The CDR3 has 16 amino acids. V was clipped by 2 bases and J by 0 bases, with 13 bases between them.

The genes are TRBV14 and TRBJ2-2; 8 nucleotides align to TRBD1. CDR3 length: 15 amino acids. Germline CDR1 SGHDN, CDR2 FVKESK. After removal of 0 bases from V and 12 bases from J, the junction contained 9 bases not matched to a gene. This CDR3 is CASSQDWGQGAQLFF. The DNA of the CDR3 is TGTGCCAGCAGCCAAGATTGGGGCCAGGGGGCCCAGCTGTTTTTT.

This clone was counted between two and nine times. As DNA, the CDR3 is TGTGCCAGCAGCCGCGGGACAGCGAGAGACTTCACAGATACGCAGTATTTT. This gives the protein CASSRGTARDFTDTQYF. The chain has TRBV7-2 and TRBJ2-3, with a possible D match to TRBD1 (7 bases). The V end lost 5 bases, the J end lost 2 bases, and 20 bases lay between the germline ends. There are 17 residues in the CDR3. Per germline, CDR1 SGHTA and CDR2 FQGNSA.

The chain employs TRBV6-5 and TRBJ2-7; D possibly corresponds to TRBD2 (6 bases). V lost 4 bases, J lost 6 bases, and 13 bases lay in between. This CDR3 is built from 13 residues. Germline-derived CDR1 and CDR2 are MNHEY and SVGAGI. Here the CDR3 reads CASSWGRGSEQYF. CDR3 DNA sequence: TGTGCCAGCAGTTGGGGACGGGGGAGCGAGCAGTACTTC.

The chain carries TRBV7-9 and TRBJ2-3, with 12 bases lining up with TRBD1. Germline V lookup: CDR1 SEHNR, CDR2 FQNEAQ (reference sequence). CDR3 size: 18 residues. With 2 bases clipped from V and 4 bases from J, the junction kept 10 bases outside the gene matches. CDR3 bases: TGTGCCAGCAGCTTATTGGGGACAGGGGGCATTGGTGCAGATACGCAGTATTTT. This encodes CASSLLGTGGIGADTQYF.

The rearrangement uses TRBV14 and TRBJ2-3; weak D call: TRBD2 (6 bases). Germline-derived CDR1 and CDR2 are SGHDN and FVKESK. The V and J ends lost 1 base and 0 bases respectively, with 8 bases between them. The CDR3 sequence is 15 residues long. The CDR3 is CASSQGTISTDTQYF. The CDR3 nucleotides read TGTGCCAGCAGCCAAGGGACTATAAGCACAGATACGCAGTATTTT.

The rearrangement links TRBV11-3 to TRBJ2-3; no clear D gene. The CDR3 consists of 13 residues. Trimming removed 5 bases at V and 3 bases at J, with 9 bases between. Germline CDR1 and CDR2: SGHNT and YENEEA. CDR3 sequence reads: CASSAHGTDTQYF. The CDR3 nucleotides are TGTGCCAGCAGCGCACACGGGACAGATACGCAGTATTTT.

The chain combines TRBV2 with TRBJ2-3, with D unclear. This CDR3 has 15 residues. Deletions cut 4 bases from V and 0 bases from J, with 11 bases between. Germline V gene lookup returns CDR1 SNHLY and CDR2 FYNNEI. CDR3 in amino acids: CASSVRRMSTDTQYF. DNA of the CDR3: TGTGCCAGCAGTGTACGCAGGATGAGCACAGATACGCAGTATTTT.

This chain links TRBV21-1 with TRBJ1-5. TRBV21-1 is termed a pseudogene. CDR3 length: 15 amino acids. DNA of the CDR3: TGTGCCAGCAGCAACAAGGAAGACCCCAATCAGCCCCAGCATTTT. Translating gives CASSNKEDPNQPQHF.

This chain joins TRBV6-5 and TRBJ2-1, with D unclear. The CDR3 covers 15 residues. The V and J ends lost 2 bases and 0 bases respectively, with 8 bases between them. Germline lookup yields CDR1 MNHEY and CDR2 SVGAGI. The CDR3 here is CASSYTLSSYNEQFF. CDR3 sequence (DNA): TGTGCCAGCAGTTACACCTTAAGCTCCTACAATGAGCAGTTCTTC.

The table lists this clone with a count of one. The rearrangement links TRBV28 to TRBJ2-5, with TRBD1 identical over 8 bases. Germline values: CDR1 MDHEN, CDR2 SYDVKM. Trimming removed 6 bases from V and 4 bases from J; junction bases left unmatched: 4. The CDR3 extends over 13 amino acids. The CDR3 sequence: CASRPGQGETQYF. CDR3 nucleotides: TGTGCCAGCAGACCCGGACAGGGAGAGACCCAGTACTTC.

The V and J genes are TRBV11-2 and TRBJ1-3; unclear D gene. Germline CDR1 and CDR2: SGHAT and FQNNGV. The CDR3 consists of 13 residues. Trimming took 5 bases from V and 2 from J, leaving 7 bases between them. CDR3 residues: CASSLNPGNTIYF. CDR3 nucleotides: TGTGCCAGCAGCCTTAACCCTGGAAACACCATATATTTT. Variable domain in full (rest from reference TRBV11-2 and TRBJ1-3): EAGVAQSPRYKIIEKRQSVAFWCNPISGHATLYWYQQILGQGPKLLIQFQNNGVVDDSQLPKDRFSAERLKGVDSTLKIQPAKLEDSAVYLCASSLNPGNTIYFGEGSWLTVV.